The TCR beta chain under discussion was sequenced for a study of T cell responses to AZD1222 COVID-19 vaccine. Study information: Pooled in the analysis were second doses at about 4 or about 12 weeks. Study-level findings and limits: It was only six AZD1222 recipients who were seropositive at baseline. No day 14 peak samples; only post-peak repertoires were characterized. Donors in the cohort were predominantly white British and more often female, and clonal diversity was possibly underestimated.

Generated by immunoSEQ multiplex PCR, the TCRdb table keeps only in-frame clones and is missing some. The sample holds about 92,000 clones, around 90% seen once. Of note for this clone: Its antigen is currently unknown.

The ends were cut back, 6 bases at V and 0 bases at J, with 6 bases in the middle. The CDR3 runs 13 residues. The sequenced sample was peripheral blood, obtained on day 0 of AZD1222 vaccination. The TCR was taken from an adult in good health. This sequence joins TRBV12-3 or TRBV12-4 and TRBJ1-5, with unresolved D. CDR3 in DNA: TGTGCCAGCAGCGCAAATAGCAATCAGCCCCAGCATTTT. Protein product: CASSANSNQPQHF.